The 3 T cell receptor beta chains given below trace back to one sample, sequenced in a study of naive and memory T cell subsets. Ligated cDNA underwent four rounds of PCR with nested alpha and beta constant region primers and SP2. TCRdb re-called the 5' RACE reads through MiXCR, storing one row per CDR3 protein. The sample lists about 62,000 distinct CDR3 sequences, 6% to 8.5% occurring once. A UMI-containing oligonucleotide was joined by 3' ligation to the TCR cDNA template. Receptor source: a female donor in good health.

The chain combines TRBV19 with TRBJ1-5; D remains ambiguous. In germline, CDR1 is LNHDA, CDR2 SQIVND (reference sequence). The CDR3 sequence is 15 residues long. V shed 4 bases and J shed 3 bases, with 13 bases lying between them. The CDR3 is CASSTDPPYNQPQHF. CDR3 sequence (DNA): TGTGCCAGTAGTACCGACCCACCTTACAATCAGCCCCAGCATTTT.

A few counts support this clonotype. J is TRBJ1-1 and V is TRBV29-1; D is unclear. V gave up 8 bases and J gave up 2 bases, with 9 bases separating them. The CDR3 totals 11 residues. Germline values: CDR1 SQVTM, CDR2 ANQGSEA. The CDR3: CSPTHNTEAFF. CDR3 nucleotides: TGCAGCCCCACTCATAACACTGAAGCTTTCTTT. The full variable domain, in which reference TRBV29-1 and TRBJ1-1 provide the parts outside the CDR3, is SAVISQKPSRDICQRGTSLTIQCQVDSQVTMMFWYRQQPGQSLTLIATANQGSEATYESGFVIDKFPISRPNLTFSTLTVSNMSPEDSSIYLCSPTHNTEAFFGQGTRLTVV.

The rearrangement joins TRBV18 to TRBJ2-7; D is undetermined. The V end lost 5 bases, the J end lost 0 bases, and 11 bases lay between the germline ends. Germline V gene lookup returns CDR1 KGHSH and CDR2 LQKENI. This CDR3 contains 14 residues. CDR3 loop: CASSSAAYSYEQYF. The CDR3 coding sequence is TGTGCCAGCTCATCGGCAGCTTACTCCTACGAGCAGTACTTC.